The clone carrying this TCR beta chain showed up many times. The target antigen is unknown. This specimen belongs to a study of T cells in Graves' hyperthyroidism and ophthalmopathy. Study in general: Peripheral blood was acquired at first diagnosis, ahead of any therapy whatsoever.

The ends lost 4 bases at V and 6 bases at J; junction bases unmatched: 5. Germline assignment: CDR1 PRHDT and CDR2 FYEKMQ (reference sequence). The CDR3 runs 14 residues. TCR beta CDR3 sequences were amplified from RNA transcripts. Researchers ran a first-round RT-PCR on the TCR CDR3 using the HTBI primer set. TCRdb used MiXCR to reprocess the multiplex PCR reads, holding one entry per CDR3 protein. Of about half a million distinct CDR3 sequences listed, roughly a sixth are singletons. The PBMCs studied were ones that came from 8.5 to 10 ml fresh peripheral blood. General observations from the study: In the blood, most expanded thyroid clonotypes above 0.001 appeared as well. Before onset, ophthalmopathy was predicted by the model a median about 6.2 months earlier.

Specimen: blood. The origin of this receptor is a woman aged 25 to 39 with Graves' ophthalmopathy. The chain combines TRBV13 with TRBJ1-4, with 7 bases that match TRBD1. CDR3 residues: CASSSSDRDEKLFF. CDR3 DNA: TGTGCCAGCAGCTCGAGTGACAGGGATGAAAAACTGTTTTTT.